This section outlines one T cell receptor beta chain sequence together with its context. The data originate from a study of cytomegalovirus exposure and HLA in healthy donors. Germline-derived CDR1 and CDR2 are SQVTM and ANQGSEA. Trimming cost V 6 bases and J 5 bases; bases outside gene matches: 14. This CDR3 spans 16 amino acids. Primers: 60 Vbeta forward and 13 Jbeta reverse. The repertoire was sequenced with immunoSEQ multiplex PCR; TCRdb's copy has only in-frame clones and lacks some. The sample lists about 130,000 clones, 80% occurring once. Sequenced input: PBMCs. This TCR was sampled from a man aged 25 to 40 in good health and CMV-seronegative. This chain uses TRBV29-1 with TRBJ1-2, with 11 bases matching TRBD1. In nucleotides, the CDR3 is TGCAGCGTGGCAGGGACAGGGGGTTTGGGCAAATATGGCTACACCTTC. It yields the protein CSVAGTGGLGKYGYTF.